This TCR beta chain was sequenced in a study of T cell responses to AZD1222 COVID-19 vaccine. The length of the CDR3 is 16 residues. The V segment lost 2 bases and the J segment 5 bases; nucleotides outside the gene matches: 11. Germline V gene data show CDR1 as MDHEN and CDR2 as SYDVKM. Profiled with immunoSEQ multiplex PCR; TCRdb holds only in-frame clones, not every one. The data hold more than 95,000 clones, with about 87% observed a single time. The sequence was collected from an adult in good health. The V and J genes are TRBV28 and TRBJ1-2, with 7 bases that match TRBD1. Sequenced material: peripheral blood, taken on day 0 of AZD1222 vaccination. CDR3 loop: CASSLPRTGASYGYTF. The CDR3 DNA reads as TGTGCCAGCAGTTTACCGCGAACAGGGGCGTCGTATGGCTACACCTTC.